This TCR beta chain was identified during a study of control samples from healthy donors and cancer patients. The table came from immunoSEQ multiplex PCR; TCRdb's copy has only in-frame clones and leaves some out. The data show about 51,000 clones, roughly nine tenths seen once. The V and J ends lost 3 bases and 3 bases respectively, with 11 bases between them. This CDR3 has 13 amino acids. CDR1 is DFQATT and CDR2 is SNEGSKA in the germline V gene (reference sequence). The V and J genes are TRBV20-1 and TRBJ1-1; D is uncertain. Sequenced input: PBMCs. The TCR was taken from a man aged 35 to 55 with colorectal cancer. CDR3 amino acids: CSASSGRYTEAFF. DNA for the CDR3: TGCAGTGCTAGTTCCGGGAGGTACACTGAAGCTTTCTTT.